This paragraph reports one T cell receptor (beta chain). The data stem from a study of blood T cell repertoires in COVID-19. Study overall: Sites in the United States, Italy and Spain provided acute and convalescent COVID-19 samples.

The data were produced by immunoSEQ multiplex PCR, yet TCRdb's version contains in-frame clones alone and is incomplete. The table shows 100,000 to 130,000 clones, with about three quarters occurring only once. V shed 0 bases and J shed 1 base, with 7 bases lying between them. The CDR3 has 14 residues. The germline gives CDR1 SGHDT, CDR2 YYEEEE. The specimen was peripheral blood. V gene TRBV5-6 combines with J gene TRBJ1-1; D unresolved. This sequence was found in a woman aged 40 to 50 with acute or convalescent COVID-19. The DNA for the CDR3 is TGTGCCAGCAGCTTGGGTCCCGGGAACACTGAAGCTTTCTTT. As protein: CASSLGPGNTEAFF.